This paragraph reports one T cell receptor (beta chain). The antigen is undetermined. The CDR3 consists of 15 residues. Germline V gene data show CDR1 as MDHEN and CDR2 as SYDVKM. V lost 8 bases to trimming and J lost 0 bases, with 13 bases between them. Of the isolated RNA, all was reverse transcribed, and so the sequenced material was expressed TCRB transcripts. TCRdb keeps only in-frame clones here, not all; method: immunoSEQ multiplex PCR. The sample carries about 25,000 clones, about 70% recorded once. The data derive from a study of beta chain features in type 1 diabetes. Study outcomes and limitations: Among all four CD4+ subsets, Type 1 diabetes patients had TCRB CDR3s that were moderately but significantly shorter. The study found that naive, central memory and Treg TCRB repertoires appeared more similar in patients than in healthy donors.

The rearrangement links TRBV28 to TRBJ1-4; D is uncertain. Specimen: stem cell memory CD4+ T cells from blood. This TCR was sampled from a woman aged 40 to 55 with type 1 diabetes. The CDR3 loop reads CASGREDATNEKLFF. The CDR3 DNA follows: TGTGCCAGCGGTCGGGAAGATGCAACTAATGAAAAACTGTTTTTT.